This record covers a single T cell receptor beta chain. Its antigen is unidentified. Study-level points and caveats: Greatest tumor Treg TCR overlap was with tumor naive CD4+ cells.

Constant-region reverse primers amplified full-length variable regions, followed by semi-nested Nested Universal Primer A PCR. TCRdb processed the 5' RACE reads anew with MiXCR; each CDR3 protein has one entry. In the table there are 6,500 to 8,500 distinct CDR3 sequences, approximately 42% of which are singletons. The CDR3 has 18 residues. The germline CDR1 and CDR2 sequences are ENHRY and SYGVKD. Trimming removed 6 bases at V and 4 bases at J, with 22 bases between. This clonotype was sampled from a female donor with breast cancer. The chain couples TRBV10-3 to TRBJ1-6; D unclear. The sample taken for sequencing was memory CD4+ T cells sorted from blood. Subset here: memory CD4+ T cells, CD4+CD45RO+CD25-. CDR3 protein: CAIRKKGGEMGYNSPLHF. For the CDR3, the DNA is TGTGCCATCAGAAAAAAAGGCGGGGAAATGGGGTATAATTCACCCCTCCACTTT.